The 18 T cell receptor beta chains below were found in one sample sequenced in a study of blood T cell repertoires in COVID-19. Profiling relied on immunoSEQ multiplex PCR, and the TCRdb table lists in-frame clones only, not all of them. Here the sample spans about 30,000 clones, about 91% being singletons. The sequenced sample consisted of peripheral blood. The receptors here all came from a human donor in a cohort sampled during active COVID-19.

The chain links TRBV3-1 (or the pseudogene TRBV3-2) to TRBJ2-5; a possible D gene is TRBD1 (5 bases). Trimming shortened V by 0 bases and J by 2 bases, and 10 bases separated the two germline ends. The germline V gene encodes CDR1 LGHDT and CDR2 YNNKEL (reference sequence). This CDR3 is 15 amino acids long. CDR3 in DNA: TGTGCCAGCAGCCAAGATCCGACAGCTCAAGAGACCCAGTACTTC. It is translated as CASSQDPTAQETQYF.

CDR3 nucleotides: TGTGCCAGTAGTACGCGGGGACAGGCCTACGAGCAGTACTTC. Its protein product is CASSTRGQAYEQYF. The V gene is TRBV19, the J gene TRBJ2-7; 8 bases are a match to TRBD1. V trimming: 4 bases; J trimming: 2 bases; junction bases outside the gene matches: 4. There are 14 residues in the CDR3. Germline CDR1 and CDR2: LNHDA and SQIVND (reference sequence). The entire variable domain, with the rest obtained from reference TRBV19 and TRBJ2-7, is as follows: DGGITQSPKYLFRKEGQNVTLSCEQNLNHDAMYWYRQDPGQGLRLIYYSQIVNDFQKGDIAEGYSVSREKKESFPLTVTSAQKNPTAFYLCASSTRGQAYEQYFGPGTRLTVT.

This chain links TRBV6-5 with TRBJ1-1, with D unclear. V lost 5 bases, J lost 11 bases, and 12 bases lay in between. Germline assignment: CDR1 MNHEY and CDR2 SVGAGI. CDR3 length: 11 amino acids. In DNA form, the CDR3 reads TGTGCCAGCAGTCGGACCGGGGAGGCTTTCTTT. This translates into CASSRTGEAFF.

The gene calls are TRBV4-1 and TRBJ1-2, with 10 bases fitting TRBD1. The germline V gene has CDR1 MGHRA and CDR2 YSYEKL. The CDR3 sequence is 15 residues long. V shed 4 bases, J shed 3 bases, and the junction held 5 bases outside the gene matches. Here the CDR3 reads CASSLRGQGDYGYTF. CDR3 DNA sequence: TGCGCCAGCAGCCTACGAGGACAGGGGGACTATGGCTACACCTTC.

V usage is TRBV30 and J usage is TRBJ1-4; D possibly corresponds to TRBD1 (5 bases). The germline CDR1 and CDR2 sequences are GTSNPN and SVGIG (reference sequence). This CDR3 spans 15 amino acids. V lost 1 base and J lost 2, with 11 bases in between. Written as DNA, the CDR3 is TGTGCCTGGAGTGAAGGGGTCTCGACTAATGAAAAACTGTTTTTT. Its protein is CAWSEGVSTNEKLFF.

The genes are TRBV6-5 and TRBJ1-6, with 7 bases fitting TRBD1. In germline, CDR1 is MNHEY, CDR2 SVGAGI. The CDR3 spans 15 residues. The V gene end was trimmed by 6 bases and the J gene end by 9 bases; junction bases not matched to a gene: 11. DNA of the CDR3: TGTGCCAGCAGACCACCGGGACAGCCAGCTTCACCCCTCCACTTT. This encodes CASRPPGQPASPLHF.

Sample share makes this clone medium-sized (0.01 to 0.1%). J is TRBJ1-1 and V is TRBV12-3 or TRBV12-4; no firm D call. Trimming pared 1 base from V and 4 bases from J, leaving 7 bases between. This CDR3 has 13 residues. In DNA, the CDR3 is TGTGCCAGCAGTTTAGGGGCTACCACTGAAGCTTTCTTT. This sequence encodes CASSLGATTEAFF.

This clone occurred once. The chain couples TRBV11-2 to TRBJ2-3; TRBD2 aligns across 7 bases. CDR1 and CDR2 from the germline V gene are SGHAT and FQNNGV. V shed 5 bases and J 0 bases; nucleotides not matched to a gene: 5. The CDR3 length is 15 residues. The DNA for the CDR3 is TGTGCCAGCAGCCCCGAAGCGGGGAGCACAGATACGCAGTATTTT. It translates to CASSPEAGSTDTQYF.

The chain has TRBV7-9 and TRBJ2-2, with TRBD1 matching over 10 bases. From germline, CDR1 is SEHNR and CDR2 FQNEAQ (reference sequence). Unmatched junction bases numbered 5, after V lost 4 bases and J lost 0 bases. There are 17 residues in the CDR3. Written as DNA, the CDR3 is TGTGCCAGCAGCTCGGACAGGGGGAACGCGAACACCGGGGAGCTGTTTTTT. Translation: CASSSDRGNANTGELFF.

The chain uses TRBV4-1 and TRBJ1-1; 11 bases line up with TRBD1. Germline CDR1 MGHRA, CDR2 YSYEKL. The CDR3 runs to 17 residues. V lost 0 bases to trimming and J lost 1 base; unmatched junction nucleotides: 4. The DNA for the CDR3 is TGCGCCAGCAGCCAAGACGGACAGGGGGCGCAGAACACTGAAGCTTTCTTT. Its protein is CASSQDGQGAQNTEAFF.

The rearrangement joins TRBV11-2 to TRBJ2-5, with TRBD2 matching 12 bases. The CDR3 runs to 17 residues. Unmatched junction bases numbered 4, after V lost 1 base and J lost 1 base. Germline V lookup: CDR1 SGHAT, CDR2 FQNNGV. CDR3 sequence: CASSLGTSGAPQETQYF. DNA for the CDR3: TGTGCCAGCAGCTTAGGGACTAGCGGGGCACCCCAAGAGACCCAGTACTTC. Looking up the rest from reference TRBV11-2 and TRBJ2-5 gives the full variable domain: EAGVAQSPRYKIIEKRQSVAFWCNPISGHATLYWYQQILGQGPKLLIQFQNNGVVDDSQLPKDRFSAERLKGVDSTLKIQPAKLEDSAVYLCASSLGTSGAPQETQYFGPGTRLLVL.

CDR3 nucleotide sequence: TGTGCCATCATGGGGACTAGCGGCGGGGAGCAGTACTTC. It codes for CAIMGTSGGEQYF. The chain couples TRBV10-3 to TRBJ2-7, with 11 bases that match TRBD2. The germline CDR1 and CDR2 sequences are ENHRY and SYGVKD. The CDR3 loop spans 13 amino acids. J was trimmed by 7 bases and V by 7 bases; bases with no gene match: 6.

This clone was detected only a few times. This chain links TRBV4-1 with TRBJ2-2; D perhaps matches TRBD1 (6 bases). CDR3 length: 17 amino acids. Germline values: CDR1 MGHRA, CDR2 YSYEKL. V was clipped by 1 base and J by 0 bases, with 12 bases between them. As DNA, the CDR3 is TGCGCCAGCAGCCAAGCTACAGGGCCCCCGAACACCGGGGAGCTGTTTTTT. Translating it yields CASSQATGPPNTGELFF.

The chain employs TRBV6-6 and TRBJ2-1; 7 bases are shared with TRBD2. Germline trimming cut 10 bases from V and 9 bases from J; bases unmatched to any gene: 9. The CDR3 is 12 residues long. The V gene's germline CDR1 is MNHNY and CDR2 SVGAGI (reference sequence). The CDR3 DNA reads TGTGCCACCAGCGGGGTGGGGTTTGAGCAGTTCTTC. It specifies CATSGVGFEQFF.

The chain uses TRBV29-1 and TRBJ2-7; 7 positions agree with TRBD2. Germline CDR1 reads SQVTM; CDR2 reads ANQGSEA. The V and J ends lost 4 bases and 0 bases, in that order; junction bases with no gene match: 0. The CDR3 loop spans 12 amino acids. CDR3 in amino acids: CSVGGGSYEQYF. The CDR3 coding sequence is TGCAGCGTTGGCGGGGGCTCCTACGAGCAGTACTTC.

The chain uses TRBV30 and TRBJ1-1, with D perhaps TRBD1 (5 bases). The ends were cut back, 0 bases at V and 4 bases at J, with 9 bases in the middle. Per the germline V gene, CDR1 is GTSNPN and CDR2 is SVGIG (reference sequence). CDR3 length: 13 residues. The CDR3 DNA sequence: TGTGCCTGGAGTGTGGGGGGGGGCACTGAAGCTTTCTTT. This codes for CAWSVGGGTEAFF.

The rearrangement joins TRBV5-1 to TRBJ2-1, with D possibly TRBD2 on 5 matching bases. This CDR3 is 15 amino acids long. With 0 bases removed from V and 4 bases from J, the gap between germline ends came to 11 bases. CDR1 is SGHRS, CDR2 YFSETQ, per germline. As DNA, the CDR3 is TGCGCCAGCAGCTTGGCCGCGGGCCGGTACAATGAGCAGTTCTTC. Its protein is CASSLAAGRYNEQFF.

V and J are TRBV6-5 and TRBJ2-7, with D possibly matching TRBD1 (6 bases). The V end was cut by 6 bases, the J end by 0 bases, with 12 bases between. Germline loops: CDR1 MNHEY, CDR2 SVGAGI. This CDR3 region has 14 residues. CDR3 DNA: TGTGCCAGCAGACCGGGACACGGCTCCTACGAGCAGTACTTC. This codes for CASRPGHGSYEQYF.